The rows below give T cell receptor beta chains drawn from one sample of a study of T cell responses to AZD1222 COVID-19 vaccine. Here immunoSEQ multiplex PCR was the method, and the copy in TCRdb shows in-frame clones only, minus some. The sample holds some 250,000 clones, approximately 94% seen once. The sample here was peripheral blood, taken 28 days after the second AZD1222 dose. The receptors here all came from an adult who received the AZD1222 COVID-19 vaccine. Each CDR3 is given with its conserved first and last residue. Each record gives: clone size, V gene, J gene, CDR3 protein. Size is omitted from some rows. Given values are once, few, many or a class for expanded clones.

-	TRBV28	TRBJ2-2	CASSLLPSATGELFF
once	TRBV7-9	TRBJ2-1	CASSLWARGDNEQFF
once	TRBV19	TRBJ1-2	CASSMGQGNVRGYTF
-	TRBV9	TRBJ2-1	CASSVEGQSLIAGYAQFF
-	TRBV7-9	TRBJ1-2	CASSLETGGHYGYTF
-	TRBV20-1	TRBJ2-3	CSASGGSTDTQYF
-	TRBV5-1	TRBJ2-1	CASSLDPRGYNEQFF
-	TRBV28	TRBJ2-7	CASSDRLAGQYEQYF
-	TRBV28	TRBJ1-2	CASSSAGQSGYTF
-	TRBV6-5	TRBJ2-7	CASNTQVTASYEQYF
-	TRBV28	TRBJ2-3	CASSTSGGRFVTDTQYF
-	TRBV23-1	TRBJ2-5	CASSQRLGETQYF
-	TRBV28	TRBJ1-2	CASSLIGTEGYTF
-	TRBV5-4	TRBJ2-4	CASSPQGGLGKNIQYF
-	TRBV24-1	TRBJ2-3	CATSGGARDTQYF
-	TRBV6-6	TRBJ1-1	CATASMSGQGVRAFF
-	TRBV3-1/TRBV3-2	TRBJ1-2	CASSQEYRQSYGYTF
-	TRBV4-2	TRBJ2-7	CASSQGPGGSTYEQYF
few	TRBV7-3	TRBJ2-1	CASSFDSRDEQFF
once	TRBV28	TRBJ1-5	CASSLERRTSQPQHF
-	TRBV11-3	TRBJ2-5	CASSTPGGTQYF
-	TRBV29-1	TRBJ2-7	CSAWTGYEQYF
-	TRBV5-1	TRBJ1-2	CASSPQTGGYTF
-	TRBV10-3	TRBJ2-7	CAISETGEIYEQYF
-	TRBV7-9	TRBJ2-1	CASSPQAGNEQFF
-	TRBV9	TRBJ2-1	CASSVRLAASYNEQFF
once	TRBV6-1	TRBJ2-5	CASSEVGGRYETQYF
-	TRBV10-3	TRBJ2-3	CAISDRSGSRPDTQYF
-	TRBV23-1	TRBJ2-7	CASSRHRLESSYEQYF
-	TRBV6-2/TRBV6-3	TRBJ2-5	CASSRGGAQETQYF
once	TRBV2	TRBJ2-7	CASSVRGRGTYEQYF
-	TRBV6-2/TRBV6-3	TRBJ1-2	CASSYSAGEVYGYTF
-	TRBV2	TRBJ1-4	CASSGAISTNEKLFF
-	TRBV4-2	TRBJ1-1	CASSQARGEAEAFF
-	TRBV5-1	TRBJ2-2	CASSLEGTSNTGELFF
-	TRBV7-2	TRBJ2-1	CASSLLRLNNEQFF
-	TRBV9	TRBJ2-1	CASSPSPSYNEQFF
-	TRBV5-1	TRBJ2-7	CASSTGNLYEQYF
-	TRBV7-9	TRBJ2-5	CASSLVMKSGSWSQYF
-	TRBV28	TRBJ2-7	CASSFDRNEQYF
-	TRBV10-3	TRBJ2-7	CASSTGSYEQYF
-	TRBV28	TRBJ1-4	CASSSTGGGEKLFF
-	TRBV5-4	TRBJ1-1	CASSFHRDSEAFF
-	TRBV19	TRBJ2-3	CASRRDVSDTQYF
-	TRBV6-7	TRBJ1-2	CASSYPGHPNYGYTF
once	TRBV5-1	TRBJ2-7	CASSRQGEYEQYF
-	TRBV3-1/TRBV3-2	TRBJ1-5	CASSPTGNQPQHF
-	TRBV7-8	TRBJ1-3	CASSFLGPSSGIGNTIYF
once	TRBV28	TRBJ2-5	CASSLGLATGETQYF
-	TRBV4-2	TRBJ2-2	CASSQAVQGGDTGELFF
-	TRBV10-3	TRBJ2-7	CAISEIRQGGNEQYF
-	TRBV5-1	TRBJ2-3	CASSLEKGFTDTQYF